What follows are 24 T cell receptor beta chains derived from one specimen sequenced in a study of T cells in Graves' hyperthyroidism and ophthalmopathy. There were TCR beta CDR3 regions amplified from RNA transcripts. First-round RT-PCR with HTBI primers amplified the TCR CDR3 region. TCRdb processed the multiplex PCR reads anew with MiXCR; each CDR3 protein has one entry. This sample has approximately 400,000 distinct CDR3 sequences, with roughly 19% found just once. The sequenced sample consisted of blood. The receptors were gathered from a woman aged 18-29 years with Graves' hyperthyroidism.

The table lists this clonotype with a few counts. The chain uses TRBV10-3 and TRBJ2-7; no clear D gene. The CDR3 length is 14 residues. The ends were cut back, 2 bases at V and 0 bases at J, with 8 bases in the middle. CDR1 is ENHRY, CDR2 SYGVKD, per germline. CDR3 nucleotide sequence: TGTGCCATCAGTGAGGAGGAGAGCTCCTACGAGCAGTACTTC. Translation gives CAISEEESSYEQYF.

This clonotype was observed many times. The chain uses TRBV27 and TRBJ1-2, with unresolved D. CDR1 and CDR2 (germline): MNHEY, SMNVEV (reference sequence). Trimming left V 4 bases short and J 4 bases short, with 19 bases between. CDR3 size: 16 residues. This CDR3 reads CASSYAATTVPYGYTF. In DNA, the CDR3 is TGTGCCAGCAGTTATGCCGCGACCACCGTTCCCTATGGCTACACCTTC.

The chain recombines TRBV12-3 or TRBV12-4 with TRBJ2-7, with 10 bases that match TRBD2. Unmatched junction bases numbered 6, after V lost 3 bases and J lost 7 bases. The CDR3 contains 14 residues. DNA of the CDR3: TGTGCCAGCAGTTTGAGCGGGGGGGCAAAAGAGCAGTACTTC. It codes for CASSLSGGAKEQYF.

This clonotype has at least ten counts. This sequence joins TRBV5-1 and TRBJ1-1; D perhaps matches TRBD1 (5 bases). Looked up from germline, CDR1 is SGHRS and CDR2 is YFSETQ. The CDR3 has 14 residues. V was shortened by 2 bases and J by 0 bases, with 8 bases between the two germline ends. DNA for the CDR3: TGCGCCAGCAGCTTACAGGACATGAACACTGAAGCTTTCTTT. Protein sequence: CASSLQDMNTEAFF.

This clonotype was observed at least ten times. V gene TRBV10-3 combines with J gene TRBJ1-1, with D possibly matching TRBD1 (6 bases). Germline V gene data show CDR1 as ENHRY and CDR2 as SYGVKD. The CDR3 extends over 13 amino acids. Trimming removed 8 bases from V and 1 base from J, with 11 bases in between. CDR3 bases: TGTGCCATCTGGACAGAAACGAACACTGAAGCTTTCTTT. Translating it yields CAIWTETNTEAFF.

The chain joins TRBV24-1 to TRBJ1-2; TRBD1 might be the D (5 bases). The CDR3 extends over 15 amino acids. The V gene lost 7 bases and the J gene lost 4 bases, with 18 bases spanning the gap. Germline assignment: CDR1 KGHDR and CDR2 SFDVKD. The CDR3: CATRASLGLSYGYTF. CDR3 bases: TGTGCCACCAGAGCTTCGCTGGGACTGAGCTATGGCTACACCTTC.

This clonotype came up many times. The chain has TRBV12-3 or TRBV12-4 and TRBJ2-5; 9 nucleotides match TRBD2. The junction had 19 bases not matched to a gene; V was cut back by 3 bases and J by 5 bases. This CDR3 is 19 amino acids long. CDR3 in amino acids: CASSFGHPLLAGPDETQYF. The CDR3 DNA sequence: TGTGCCAGCAGTTTCGGCCACCCACTACTAGCGGGTCCGGACGAGACCCAGTACTTC.

In this sample, this clonotype turned up many times. V gene TRBV6-1 combines with J gene TRBJ1-3; no firm D call. The ends were cut back, 3 bases at V and 0 bases at J, with 9 bases in the middle. The CDR3 is 15 residues long. Germline assignment: CDR1 MNHNS and CDR2 SASEGT. CDR3: CASSDELSSGNTIYF. In nucleotides, the CDR3 is TGTGCCAGCAGTGATGAGTTGAGCTCTGGAAACACCATATATTTT.

Regarding this clonotype: A read error may produce the germline difference seen at one junction end. The J gene is TRBJ1-5, the V gene TRBV20-1; TRBD1 is a possible D gene (6 bases). CDR1 is DFQATT, CDR2 SNEGSKA, per germline (reference sequence). The CDR3 consists of 15 residues. As DNA, the CDR3 is TGCAGTGCTAGACCCCGGACAGACCGATATCCGCCCCAGCACTTT. The encoded protein is CSARPRTDRYPPQHF.

This clonotype was counted at least ten times. The rearrangement links TRBV12-3 or TRBV12-4 to TRBJ2-6, with D unresolved. The germline V and J ends were trimmed by 3 bases and 0 bases, with 12 bases remaining between them. The CDR3 sequence is 17 residues long. The CDR3 is CASSFSARFSGANVLTF. CDR3 nucleotides: TGTGCCAGCAGTTTCTCCGCGCGATTCTCTGGGGCCAACGTCCTGACTTTC.

This clonotype appeared many times. This chain's CDR3 is CASSEPGTSAYEQYF. The CDR3 coding sequence is TGTGCCAGCAGTGAACCCGGGACTAGCGCCTACGAGCAGTACTTC. The chain has TRBV6-4 and TRBJ2-7; 10 nucleotides match TRBD2. The CDR3 is 15 residues long. Germline V gene sequence: CDR1 MRHNA, CDR2 SNTAGT. With 3 bases clipped from V and 2 bases from J, the junction kept 4 bases outside the gene matches.

This clonotype came up many times. The rearrangement joins TRBV7-3 to TRBJ2-5; 8 bases agree with TRBD2. The CDR3 has 15 amino acids. Germline V gives CDR1 SGHTA, CDR2 FQGTGA. J lost 4 bases, V lost 5 bases, and 9 bases had no gene match. CDR3 amino acids: CASSPLAGLGETQYF. The CDR3 bases are TGTGCCAGCAGCCCCTTAGCGGGGCTGGGAGAGACCCAGTACTTC. Together with reference TRBV7-3 and TRBJ2-5, the CDR3 gives the full variable domain: GAGVSQTPSNKVTEKGKYVELRCDPISGHTALYWYRQSLGQGPEFLIYFQGTGAADDSGLPNDRFFAVRPEGSVSTLKIQRTERGDSAVYLCASSPLAGLGETQYFGPGTRLLVL.

This clonotype was detected many times. The chain carries TRBV5-6 and TRBJ2-5; tentative D call: TRBD2 (5 bases). The ends were cut back, 4 bases at V and 4 bases at J, with 11 bases in the middle. Per the germline V gene, CDR1 is SGHDT and CDR2 is YYEEEE. The CDR3 extends over 13 amino acids. The CDR3 loop reads CASSRLAAETQYF. CDR3 in DNA: TGTGCCAGCAGCCGGCTAGCAGCAGAGACCCAGTACTTC.

This clonotype was observed many times. The chain carries TRBV6-1 and TRBJ2-7; D gene unclear. CDR3 length: 12 amino acids. V was cut by 8 bases and J by 0 bases, with 8 bases left in between. Germline loops: CDR1 MNHNS, CDR2 SASEGT. DNA of the CDR3: TGTGCCAGCGCTGAACCCTCCTACGAGCAGTACTTC. Protein product: CASAEPSYEQYF.

This clonotype has at least ten counts. CDR3 in DNA: TGTGCCAGCAGTCCGGGACAATGGGAGACCCAGTACTTC. It translates to CASSPGQWETQYF. V is TRBV11-2 and J is TRBJ2-5, with D tentatively TRBD1 (6 bases). Germline assignment: CDR1 SGHAT and CDR2 FQNNGV. The CDR3 totals 13 residues. The V gene lost 6 bases and the J gene lost 5 bases, with 13 bases spanning the gap.

This clonotype is termed medium-sized. The genes are TRBV28 and TRBJ1-2, with TRBD1 identical over 9 bases. This CDR3 is built from 15 residues. Germline CDR1 reads MDHEN; CDR2 reads SYDVKM. J lost 7 bases, V lost 3 bases, and 9 bases had no gene match. The CDR3 DNA is TGTGCCAGCAGTTTGGGCGGACAGGGGATTGGTGGCTACACCTTC. Translating gives CASSLGGQGIGGYTF.

V is TRBV2 and J is TRBJ1-2; maybe TRBD1 (5 bases). Germline V gene data show CDR1 as SNHLY and CDR2 as FYNNEI. The CDR3 sequence is 14 residues long. The V gene lost 7 bases and the J gene lost 4 bases, with 16 bases spanning the gap. CDR3 amino acids: CASTEGRVGYGYTF. The CDR3, as DNA: TGTGCCAGCACAGAGGGCAGGGTGGGCTATGGCTACACCTTC.

The chain joins TRBV24-1 to TRBJ1-5, with D maybe TRBD1 (5 bases). V was trimmed by 4 bases and J by 2 bases, leaving 17 bases between them. Germline V gives CDR1 KGHDR, CDR2 SFDVKD. This CDR3 is built from 17 residues. The CDR3 DNA follows: TGTGCCACCAGTGACCCCGCGCTGGGGGTTGGCAATCAGCCCCAGCATTTT. Translated, it gives CATSDPALGVGNQPQHF.

This clonotype was found many times. The rearrangement links TRBV6-1 to TRBJ2-5; TRBD1 is a possible D gene (6 bases). The V gene lost 4 bases and the J gene lost 6 bases, with 15 bases spanning the gap. This CDR3 region has 14 residues. CDR1 is MNHNS and CDR2 is SASEGT in the germline V gene. CDR3 DNA sequence: TGTGCCAGCAGTGGAGGAGGACAGATACAGACCCAGTACTTC. This gives the protein CASSGGGQIQTQYF.

This clonotype showed up many times. The chain couples TRBV10-3 to TRBJ2-5; tentative D call: TRBD1 (6 bases). The V and J ends lost 4 bases and 0 bases respectively, with 9 bases between them. This CDR3 is 14 amino acids long. CDR1 and CDR2 (germline): ENHRY, SYGVKD. This CDR3 reads CAISANRDQETQYF. As DNA, the CDR3 is TGTGCCATCAGTGCAAACAGGGACCAAGAGACCCAGTACTTC.

This clonotype appeared a single time. The J gene is TRBJ2-7, the V gene TRBV28; unclear D gene. This CDR3 spans 15 amino acids. V lost 2 bases and J 3 bases, leaving 14 bases between the germline ends. From germline, CDR1 is MDHEN and CDR2 SYDVKM. CDR3 sequence (DNA): TGTGCCAGCAGTTTACTCTCCGCCAGATACTACGAGCAGTACTTC. Its translation is CASSLLSARYYEQYF.

The chain's CDR3 is CASSRLARAHYEQYF. The CDR3 region has the DNA TGTGCCAGCAGCCGACTAGCGAGGGCCCACTACGAGCAGTACTTC. V is TRBV3-1 and J is TRBJ2-7, with 8 bases lining up with TRBD2. The CDR3 is 15 residues long. The V and J ends lost 4 bases and 3 bases, in that order; junction bases with no gene match: 8. Germline assignment: CDR1 LGHDT and CDR2 YNNKEL (reference sequence).

This clonotype occurred many times. This sequence joins TRBV5-1 and TRBJ2-2; D gene uncertain. There are 14 residues in the CDR3. The germline V and J ends were trimmed by 6 bases and 4 bases, with 13 bases remaining between them. Germline CDR1 SGHRS, CDR2 YFSETQ. The CDR3 reads CASTISPGTGELFF. CDR3 in DNA: TGCGCCAGCACCATCTCCCCGGGCACCGGGGAGCTGTTTTTT.

At least ten counts were recorded for this clonotype. The rearrangement uses TRBV9 and TRBJ1-2; D may be TRBD1 (5 bases). Trimming stripped 6 bases from V and 5 bases from J, with 11 bases between. Per germline, CDR1 SGDLS and CDR2 YYNGEE. The CDR3 is made up of 12 amino acids. CDR3 protein: CASNSGGYGYTF. The DNA for the CDR3 is TGTGCCAGCAATAGTGGGGGGTATGGCTACACCTTC.